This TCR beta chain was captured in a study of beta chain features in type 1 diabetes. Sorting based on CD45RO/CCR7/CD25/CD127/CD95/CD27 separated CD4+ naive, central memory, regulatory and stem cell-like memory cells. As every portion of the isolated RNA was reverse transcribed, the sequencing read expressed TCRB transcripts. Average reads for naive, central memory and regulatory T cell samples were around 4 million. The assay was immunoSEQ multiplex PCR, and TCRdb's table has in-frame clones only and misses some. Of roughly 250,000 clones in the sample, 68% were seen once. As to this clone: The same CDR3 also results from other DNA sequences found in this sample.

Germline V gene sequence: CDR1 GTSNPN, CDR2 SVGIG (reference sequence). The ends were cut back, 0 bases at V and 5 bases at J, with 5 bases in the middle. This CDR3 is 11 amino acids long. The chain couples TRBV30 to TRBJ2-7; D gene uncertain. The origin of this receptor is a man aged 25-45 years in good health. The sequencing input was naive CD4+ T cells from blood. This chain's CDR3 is CAWSVFHEQYF. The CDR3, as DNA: TGTGCCTGGAGTGTATTCCACGAGCAGTACTTC.